This entry concerns a single TCR beta chain. This sample was taken from a study of shared clonotypes between healthy human individuals. Study-wide background: The donor pool was made up of a couple of women and a few men aged 18 to 49.

Those who donated were healthy HIV-negative adults, with no recent acute infections or vaccinations reported. Donors were Caucasian adults residing in Nashville, Tennessee, USA. Ten immunoSEQ deep assay plates served to sequence unsorted PBMC DNA. TCRdb's table, derived via immunoSEQ multiplex PCR, lists solely in-frame clones and lacks some. The table has fewer than 700,000 clones, about 80% seen once; the top ten hold 12%. The CDR3 is 12 residues long. Trimming cost V 2 bases and J 3 bases, with 2 bases left between them. The germline V gene encodes CDR1 SGHTA and CDR2 FQGTGA. The chain has TRBV7-3 and TRBJ2-1; D ambiguous. Material for sequencing was PBMCs. The sequence was collected from a middle-aged woman in good health. Some clones in this sample may be carry-over from other donors' samples. The DNA of the CDR3 is TGTGCCAGCAGCTTAGACTACAATGAGCAGTTCTTC. This codes for CASSLDYNEQFF.